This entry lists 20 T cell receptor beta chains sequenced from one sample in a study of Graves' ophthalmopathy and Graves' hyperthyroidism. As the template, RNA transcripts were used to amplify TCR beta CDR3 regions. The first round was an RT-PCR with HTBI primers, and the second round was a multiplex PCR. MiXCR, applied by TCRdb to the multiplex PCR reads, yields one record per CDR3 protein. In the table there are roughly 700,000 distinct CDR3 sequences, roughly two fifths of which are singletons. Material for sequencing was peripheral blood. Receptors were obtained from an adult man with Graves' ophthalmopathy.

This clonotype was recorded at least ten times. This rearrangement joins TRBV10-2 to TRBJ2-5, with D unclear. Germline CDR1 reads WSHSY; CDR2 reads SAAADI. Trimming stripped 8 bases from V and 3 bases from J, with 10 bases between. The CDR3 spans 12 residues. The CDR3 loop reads CASGIVEETQYF. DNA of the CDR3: TGCGCCAGCGGAATAGTCGAAGAGACCCAGTACTTC.

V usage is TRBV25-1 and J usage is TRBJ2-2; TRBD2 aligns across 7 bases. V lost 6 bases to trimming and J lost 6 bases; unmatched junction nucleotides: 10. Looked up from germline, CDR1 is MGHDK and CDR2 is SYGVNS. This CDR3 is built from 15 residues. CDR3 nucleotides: TGTGCCAGCAGGAGCCTAGCGGTTGGAGCCGGGGAGCTGTTTTTT. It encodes CASRSLAVGAGELFF.

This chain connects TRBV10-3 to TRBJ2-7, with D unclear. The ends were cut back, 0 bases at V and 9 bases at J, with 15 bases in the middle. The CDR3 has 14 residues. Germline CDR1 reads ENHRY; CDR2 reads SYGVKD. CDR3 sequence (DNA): TGTGCCATCAGTGAGTCGCCTGGCTCCGTGGGGCAGTACTTC. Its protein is CAISESPGSVGQYF.

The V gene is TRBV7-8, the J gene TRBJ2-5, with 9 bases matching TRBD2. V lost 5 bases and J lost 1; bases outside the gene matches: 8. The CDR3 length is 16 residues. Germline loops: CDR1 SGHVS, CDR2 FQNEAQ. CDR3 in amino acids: CASSNPLAGFQETQYF. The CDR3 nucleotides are TGTGCCAGCAGCAATCCGCTAGCGGGATTCCAAGAGACCCAGTACTTC.

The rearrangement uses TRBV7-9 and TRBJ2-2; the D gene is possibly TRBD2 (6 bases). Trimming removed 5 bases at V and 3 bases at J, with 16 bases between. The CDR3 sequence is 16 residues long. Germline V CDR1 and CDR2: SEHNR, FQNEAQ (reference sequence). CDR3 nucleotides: TGTGCCAGCAGCCCGGGGGAAGGGGTTTACACCGGGGAGCTGTTTTTT. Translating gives CASSPGEGVYTGELFF. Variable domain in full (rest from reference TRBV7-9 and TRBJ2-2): DTGVSQNPRHKITKRGQNVTFRCDPISEHNRLYWYRQTLGQGPEFLTYFQNEAQLEKSRLLSDRFSAERPKGSFSTLEIQRTEQGDSAMYLCASSPGEGVYTGELFFGEGSRLTVL.

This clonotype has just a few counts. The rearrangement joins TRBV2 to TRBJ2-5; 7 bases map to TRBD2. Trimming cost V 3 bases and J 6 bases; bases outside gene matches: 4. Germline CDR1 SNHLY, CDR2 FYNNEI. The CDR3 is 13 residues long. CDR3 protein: CASSEGGIQTQYF. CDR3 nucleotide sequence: TGTGCCAGCAGTGAGGGAGGGATACAGACCCAGTACTTC.

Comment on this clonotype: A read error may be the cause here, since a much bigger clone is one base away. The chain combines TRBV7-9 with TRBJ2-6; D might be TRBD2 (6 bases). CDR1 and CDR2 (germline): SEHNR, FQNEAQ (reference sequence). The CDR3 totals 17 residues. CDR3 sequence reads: CVSSPTGEASGANVLTF. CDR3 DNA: TGTGTCAGCAGCCCCACGGGAGAGGCTTCAGGGGCCAACGTCCTGACTTTC.

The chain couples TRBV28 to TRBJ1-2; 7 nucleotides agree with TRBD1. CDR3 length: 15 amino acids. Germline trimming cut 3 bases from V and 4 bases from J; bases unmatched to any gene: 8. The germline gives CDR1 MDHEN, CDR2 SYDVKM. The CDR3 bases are TGTGCCAGCAGTTTTAGTTCGGGGACAGCCTATGGCTACACCTTC. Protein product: CASSFSSGTAYGYTF.

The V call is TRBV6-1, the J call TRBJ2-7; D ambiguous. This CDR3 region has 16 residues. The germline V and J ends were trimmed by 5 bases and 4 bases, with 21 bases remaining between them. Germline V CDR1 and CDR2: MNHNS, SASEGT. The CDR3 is CASSYLRTADQYEQYF. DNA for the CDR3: TGTGCCAGCAGTTACTTAAGGACGGCTGACCAATACGAGCAGTACTTC.

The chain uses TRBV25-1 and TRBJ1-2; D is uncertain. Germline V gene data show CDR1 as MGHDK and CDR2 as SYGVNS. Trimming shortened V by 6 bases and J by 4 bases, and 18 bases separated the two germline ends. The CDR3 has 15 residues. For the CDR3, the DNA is TGTGCCAGCAGCCAAGTTACAGAACTCGGCTATGGCTACACCTTC. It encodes CASSQVTELGYGYTF.

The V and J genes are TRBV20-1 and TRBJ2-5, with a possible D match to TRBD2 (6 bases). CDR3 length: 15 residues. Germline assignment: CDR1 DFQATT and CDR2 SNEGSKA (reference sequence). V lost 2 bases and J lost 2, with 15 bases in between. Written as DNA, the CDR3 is TGCAGTGCTAGATATCGGGGAGGTGGACAAGAGACCCAGTACTTC. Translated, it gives CSARYRGGGQETQYF.

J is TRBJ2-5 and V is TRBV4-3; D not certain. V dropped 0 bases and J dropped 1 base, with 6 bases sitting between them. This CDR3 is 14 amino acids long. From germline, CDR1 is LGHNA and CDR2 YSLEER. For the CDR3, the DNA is TGCGCCAGCAGCCAAGAGTCTAGCCAAGAGACCCAGTACTTC. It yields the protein CASSQESSQETQYF.

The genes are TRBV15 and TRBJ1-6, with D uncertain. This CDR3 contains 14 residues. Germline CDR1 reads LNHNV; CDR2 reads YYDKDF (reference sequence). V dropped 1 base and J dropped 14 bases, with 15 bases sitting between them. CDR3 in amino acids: CATSRGGQRTTLHF. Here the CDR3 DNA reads TGTGCCACCAGCAGAGGTGGGCAGAGAACAACCCTCCACTTT. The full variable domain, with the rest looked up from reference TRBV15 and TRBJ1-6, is DAMVIQNPRYQVTQFGKPVTLSCSQTLNHNVMYWYQQKSSQAPKLLFHYYDKDFNNEADTPDNFQSRRPNTSFCFLDIRSPGLGDTAMYLCATSRGGQRTTLHFGNGTRLTVT.

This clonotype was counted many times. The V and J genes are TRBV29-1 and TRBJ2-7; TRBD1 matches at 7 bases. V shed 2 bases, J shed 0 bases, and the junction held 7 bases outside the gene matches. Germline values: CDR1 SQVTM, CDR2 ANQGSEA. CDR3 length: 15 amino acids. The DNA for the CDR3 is TGCAGCGTTGAAATCGGGGACAGCAGCTCCTACGAGCAGTACTTC. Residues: CSVEIGDSSSYEQYF.

DNA for the CDR3: TGTGCCAGCAGCTCGCGACTAGCGGGGACTTCTAGCACAGATACGCAGTATTTT. Protein sequence: CASSSRLAGTSSTDTQYF. The chain carries TRBV7-9 and TRBJ2-3; TRBD2 matches at 11 bases. Trimming cost V 4 bases and J 0 bases; bases outside gene matches: 9. Germline V CDR1 and CDR2: SEHNR, FQNEAQ (reference sequence). This CDR3 spans 18 amino acids. The full variable domain, completed using reference TRBV7-9 and TRBJ2-3, is DTGVSQNPRHKITKRGQNVTFRCDPISEHNRLYWYRQTLGQGPEFLTYFQNEAQLEKSRLLSDRFSAERPKGSFSTLEIQRTEQGDSAMYLCASSSRLAGTSSTDTQYFGPGTRLTVL.

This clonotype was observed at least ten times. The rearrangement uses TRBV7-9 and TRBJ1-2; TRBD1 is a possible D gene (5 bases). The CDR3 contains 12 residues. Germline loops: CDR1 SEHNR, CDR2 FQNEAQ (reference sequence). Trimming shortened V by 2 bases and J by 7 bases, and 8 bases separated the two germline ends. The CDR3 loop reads CASSLITGGYTF. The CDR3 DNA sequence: TGTGCCAGCAGCTTAATTACAGGTGGCTACACCTTC. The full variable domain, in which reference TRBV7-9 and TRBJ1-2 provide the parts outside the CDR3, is DTGVSQNPRHKITKRGQNVTFRCDPISEHNRLYWYRQTLGQGPEFLTYFQNEAQLEKSRLLSDRFSAERPKGSFSTLEIQRTEQGDSAMYLCASSLITGGYTFGSGTRLTVV.

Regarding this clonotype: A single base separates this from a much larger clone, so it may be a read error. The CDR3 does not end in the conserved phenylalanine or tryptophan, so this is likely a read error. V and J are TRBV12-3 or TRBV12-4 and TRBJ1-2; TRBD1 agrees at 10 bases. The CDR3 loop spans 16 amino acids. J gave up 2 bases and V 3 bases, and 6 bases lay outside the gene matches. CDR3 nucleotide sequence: TGTGCCAGCAGTTTTCTCGCGGGACAGGGGAACTATGGCTACACCATC. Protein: CASSFLAGQGNYGYTI.

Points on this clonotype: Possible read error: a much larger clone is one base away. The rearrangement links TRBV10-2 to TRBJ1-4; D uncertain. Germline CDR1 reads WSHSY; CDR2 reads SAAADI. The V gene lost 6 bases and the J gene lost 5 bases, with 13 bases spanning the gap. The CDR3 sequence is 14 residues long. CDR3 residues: CASRAGIMNEKLFF. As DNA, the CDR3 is TGCGCCAGCAGAGCCGGGATAATGAATGAAAAACTGTTTTTT.

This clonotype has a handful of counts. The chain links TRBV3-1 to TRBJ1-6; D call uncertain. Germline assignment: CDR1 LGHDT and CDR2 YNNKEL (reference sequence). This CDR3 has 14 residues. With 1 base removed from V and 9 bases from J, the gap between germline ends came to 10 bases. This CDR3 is CASSQVEGTSPLHF. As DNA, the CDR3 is TGTGCCAGCAGCCAAGTGGAGGGAACTTCACCCCTCCACTTT. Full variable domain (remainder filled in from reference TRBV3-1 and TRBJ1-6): DTAVSQTPKYLVTQMGNDKSIKCEQNLGHDTMYWYKQDSKKFLKIMFSYNNKELIINETVPNRFSPKSPDKAHLNLHINSLELGDSAVYFCASSQVEGTSPLHFGNGTRLTVT.

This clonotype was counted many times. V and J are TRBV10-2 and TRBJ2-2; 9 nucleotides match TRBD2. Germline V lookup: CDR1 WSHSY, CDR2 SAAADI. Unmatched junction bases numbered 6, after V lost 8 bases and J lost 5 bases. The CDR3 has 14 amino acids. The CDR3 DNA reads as TGCGCCAGCCGCCCTAGCGGGGCGACCGGGGAGCTGTTTTTT. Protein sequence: CASRPSGATGELFF.